This entry lists 18 T cell receptor beta chains sequenced from one sample in a study of Graves' ophthalmopathy and Graves' hyperthyroidism. Amplified material comprised TCR beta CDR3 regions derived from RNA transcripts. RT-PCR was first run with HTBI primers, then multiplex PCR in a second round. Via MiXCR, TCRdb re-called the multiplex PCR reads, giving one row per CDR3 protein. Among approximately 640,000 distinct CDR3 sequences listed, roughly two fifths were seen once. Sequenced material: peripheral blood. The receptors come from an adult man with Graves' ophthalmopathy.

This clonotype was recorded many times. The chain carries TRBV5-4 and TRBJ1-6; no reliable D call. There are 14 residues in the CDR3. The germline V and J ends were trimmed by 0 bases and 9 bases, with 10 bases remaining between them. Germline lookup yields CDR1 SGHNT and CDR2 YYREEE (reference sequence). DNA of the CDR3: TGTGCCAGCAGCTTGGATGTATTGAGTTCACCCCTCCACTTT. It specifies CASSLDVLSSPLHF.

This clonotype was seen just once. The J gene is TRBJ1-1, the V gene TRBV2; D is unclear. Germline V gives CDR1 SNHLY, CDR2 FYNNEI. The V end lost 0 bases, the J end lost 10 bases, and 3 bases lay between the germline ends. The CDR3 loop spans 10 amino acids. Written as DNA, the CDR3 is TGTGCCAGCAGTGAAGCGAGAGCTTTCTTT. Its protein product is CASSEARAFF.

This clonotype was observed many times. The chain uses TRBV5-1 and TRBJ1-6; D unresolved. The V and J ends lost 5 bases and 7 bases respectively, with 10 bases between them. CDR3 size: 13 residues. Germline V gene data show CDR1 as SGHRS and CDR2 as YFSETQ. The CDR3 region has the DNA TGCGCCAGCAGTGTGGTATGGAATTCACCCCTCCACTTT. Protein: CASSVVWNSPLHF.

The V and J genes are TRBV2 and TRBJ2-7; D uncertain. In germline, CDR1 is SNHLY, CDR2 FYNNEI. V was shortened by 5 bases and J by 5 bases, with 13 bases between the two germline ends. The CDR3 has 13 residues. The CDR3 DNA reads TGTGCCAGCAGTCGTGCCCTAAGAAACGAGCAGTACTTC. As protein: CASSRALRNEQYF.

This clonotype showed up just a few times. The rearrangement joins TRBV4-1 to TRBJ1-2; D might be TRBD1 (5 bases). CDR1 and CDR2 (germline): MGHRA, YSYEKL. Trimming cost V 0 bases and J 3 bases, with 14 bases left between them. This CDR3 contains 16 residues. CDR3 in amino acids: CASSQDGHRLHYGYTF. The CDR3, as DNA: TGCGCCAGCAGCCAAGATGGCCACAGGTTACACTATGGCTACACCTTC.

This clonotype has a count of ten or more. V is TRBV2 and J is TRBJ1-2; a possible D gene is TRBD1 (6 bases). CDR3 length: 14 residues. The germline V and J ends were trimmed by 4 bases and 3 bases, with 12 bases remaining between them. Germline V gives CDR1 SNHLY, CDR2 FYNNEI. CDR3 region: CASSAQQGHYGYTF. The CDR3 DNA follows: TGTGCCAGCAGTGCCCAACAGGGCCACTATGGCTACACCTTC. Drawing the rest from reference TRBV2 and TRBJ1-2, the complete variable domain is EPEVTQTPSHQVTQMGQEVILRCVPISNHLYFYWYRQILGQKVEFLVSFYNNEISEKSEIFDDQFSVERPDGSNFTLKIRSTKLEDSAMYFCASSAQQGHYGYTFGSGTRLTVV.

This clonotype has more than one count but fewer than ten. V is TRBV5-1 and J is TRBJ1-5, with D possibly matching TRBD1 (5 bases). CDR1 is SGHRS and CDR2 is YFSETQ in the germline V gene. V was clipped by 0 bases and J by 7 bases, with 14 bases between them. This CDR3 has 15 residues. The CDR3 region is CASSLDGGSLQPQHF. The CDR3 nucleotides read TGCGCCAGCAGCTTGGACGGGGGGAGCCTACAGCCCCAGCATTTT.

In its sample, this clonotype was seen once. The genes are TRBV12-5 and TRBJ1-1; a weak D match, TRBD1 (6 bases). From germline, CDR1 is LGHNT and CDR2 FRNRAP. With 0 bases removed from V and 12 bases from J, the gap between germline ends came to 14 bases. This CDR3 contains 13 residues. The CDR3 sequence: CASGLVPGGAPFF. CDR3 nucleotides: TGTGCTAGTGGTTTGGTACCGGGGGGCGCGCCTTTCTTT.

This clonotype was counted at least ten times. The chain combines TRBV19 with TRBJ2-5; TRBD1 might be the D (6 bases). CDR3 length: 14 amino acids. Germline V gene data show CDR1 as LNHDA and CDR2 as SQIVND (reference sequence). Trimming removed 2 bases at V and 3 bases at J, with 10 bases between. The CDR3 bases are TGTGCCAGTAGTATAAACGCAGGGGAAGAGACCCAGTACTTC. Protein: CASSINAGEETQYF.

The chain recombines TRBV9 with TRBJ2-6; TRBD1 agrees at 7 bases. Germline V CDR1 and CDR2: SGDLS, YYNGEE. J was trimmed by 0 bases and V by 7 bases; bases with no gene match: 7. The length of the CDR3 is 16 residues. Here the CDR3 DNA reads TGTGCCAGCTCCAAGGGGGCAGGCTCTGGGGCCAACGTCCTGACTTTC. Translating gives CASSKGAGSGANVLTF.

This clonotype has a count of ten or more. CDR3 loop: CASSEVAGATGELFF. As DNA, the CDR3 is TGTGCCAGCAGTGAAGTAGCGGGGGCCACCGGGGAGCTGTTTTTT. The chain combines TRBV2 with TRBJ2-2, with TRBD2 matching over 9 bases. Germline V CDR1 and CDR2: SNHLY, FYNNEI. The CDR3 has 15 residues. V trimming: 1 base; J trimming: 4 bases; junction bases outside the gene matches: 1.

As to this clonotype: One end of the junction does not line up with germline, which may come from a read error. The V gene is TRBV15, the J gene TRBJ2-7, with 10 bases matching TRBD1. Germline assignment: CDR1 LNHNV and CDR2 YYDKDF (reference sequence). This CDR3 is built from 13 residues. The CDR3 nucleotides are TGTGCCACCAGGGGACAGGGGAACTACGAGCAGTGCTTC. Amino acids: CATRGQGNYEQCF.

This clonotype was counted ten times or more. CDR3: CSVPWDNQETQYF. CDR3 DNA sequence: TGCAGCGTTCCCTGGGACAACCAAGAGACCCAGTACTTC. This chain connects TRBV29-1 to TRBJ2-5, with D tentatively TRBD1 (6 bases). The V gene lost 5 bases and the J gene lost 0 bases, with 10 bases spanning the gap. Germline V lookup: CDR1 SQVTM, CDR2 ANQGSEA. This CDR3 has 13 amino acids.

Turning to this clonotype: The conserved final phenylalanine or tryptophan is absent from the CDR3, which likely points to a read error. The V and J genes are TRBV7-9 and TRBJ1-5, with a tentative D call TRBD1 (5 bases). Germline assignment: CDR1 SEHNR and CDR2 FQNEAQ (reference sequence). The V end was cut by 5 bases, the J end by 11 bases, with 19 bases between. This CDR3 has 14 amino acids. CDR3 DNA sequence: TGTGCCAGCAGCCCGGGACTCCCCACCAGGACCCAGCATCTT. Translation gives CASSPGLPTRTQHL.

The rearrangement links TRBV20-1 to TRBJ1-1, with 7 bases aligning to TRBD1. There are 14 residues in the CDR3. V trimming: 2 bases; J trimming: 5 bases; junction bases outside the gene matches: 8. Germline loops: CDR1 DFQATT, CDR2 SNEGSKA (reference sequence). In DNA form, the CDR3 reads TGCAGTGCTAGACACACAGGGGACGGGACTGAAGCTTTCTTT. Translation gives CSARHTGDGTEAFF.

The genes are TRBV9 and TRBJ1-2; 9 bases are a match to TRBD1. The CDR3 extends over 16 amino acids. V shed 7 bases, J shed 4 bases, and the junction held 14 bases outside the gene matches. The V gene's germline CDR1 is SGDLS and CDR2 YYNGEE. In nucleotides, the CDR3 is TGTGCCAGCGGGGGGAGCTCCGGGACAGGGACCTATGGCTACACCTTC. Translated: CASGGSSGTGTYGYTF.

This clonotype was detected many times. The V gene is TRBV12-3 or TRBV12-4, the J gene TRBJ2-7, with D uncertain. The CDR3 length is 13 residues. V was shortened by 6 bases and J by 3 bases, with 12 bases between the two germline ends. The CDR3 here is CASRARFRYEQYF. CDR3 nucleotide sequence: TGTGCCAGCAGGGCTCGGTTCCGCTACGAGCAGTACTTC.

This clonotype has at least ten counts. The rearrangement links TRBV10-3 to TRBJ2-2; D gene unclear. V dropped 7 bases and J dropped 0 bases, with 3 bases sitting between them. The CDR3 is made up of 12 amino acids. From germline, CDR1 is ENHRY and CDR2 SYGVKD. CDR3 amino acids: CAITANTGELFF. Written as DNA, the CDR3 is TGTGCCATCACCGCGAACACCGGGGAGCTGTTTTTT.